This is a list of T cell receptor beta chains from one sample in a study of T cells in Graves' hyperthyroidism and ophthalmopathy. MiXCR was run by TCRdb on the multiplex PCR reads, yielding one entry per CDR3 protein. The table shows fewer than 650,000 distinct CDR3 sequences, with 13% to 15% occurring only once. The sample comprised blood. The source of these receptors is a woman aged 40-49 years with Graves' hyperthyroidism. CDR3s include the opening cysteine and the closing phenylalanine or tryptophan. The D gene is left open where the match is weak. Where a row states a size, it is once, few, many or the class of an expanded clone; other rows omit it.

V gene: TRBV24-1
clone size: few
J gene: TRBJ2-1
D gene: -
CDR3 protein: CATSDYKDWPNEQFF
CDR3 DNA: TGTGCCACCAGTGATTACAAGGATTGGCCCAATGAGCAGTTCTTC

V gene: TRBV29-1
clone size: many
J gene: TRBJ2-3
D gene: TRBD2
CDR3 protein: CSARAGVGTDTQYF
CDR3 DNA: TGCAGCGCCCGAGCGGGAGTTGGCACAGATACGCAGTATTTT

V gene: TRBV28
clone size: many
J gene: TRBJ2-1
D gene: TRBD2
CDR3 protein: CASSLGLAGKNEQFF
CDR3 DNA: TGTGCCAGCAGTTTAGGACTAGCGGGAAAGAATGAGCAGTTCTTC

V gene: TRBV28
clone size: -
J gene: TRBJ2-1
D gene: TRBD1
CDR3 protein: CASSRGTGGGYEQFF
CDR3 DNA: TGTGCCAGCAGCCGCGGGACAGGGGGCGGATATGAGCAGTTCTTC

V gene: TRBV20-1
clone size: many
J gene: TRBJ2-7
D gene: TRBD2
CDR3 protein: CSAWTSGRGTYEQYF
CDR3 DNA: TGCAGTGCCTGGACTAGCGGGAGAGGCACCTACGAGCAGTACTTC

V gene: TRBV7-8
clone size: many
J gene: TRBJ1-6
D gene: -
CDR3 protein: CASSFLDGSIGNSPLHF
CDR3 DNA: TGTGCCAGCAGCTTTCTAGACGGAAGCATCGGGAATTCACCCCTCCACTTT

V gene: TRBV28
clone size: -
J gene: TRBJ1-5
D gene: -
CDR3 protein: CASSVAGGLGQPQHF
CDR3 DNA: TGTGCCAGCAGTGTCGCAGGAGGGTTGGGGCAGCCCCAGCATTTT

V gene: TRBV28
clone size: many
J gene: TRBJ1-2
D gene: TRBD1
CDR3 protein: CASSTGGGYGYTF
CDR3 DNA: TGTGCCAGCAGTACAGGGGGCGGGTATGGCTACACCTTC

V gene: TRBV6-1
clone size: -
J gene: TRBJ2-1
D gene: TRBD2
CDR3 protein: CASSEEALAGPYNEQFF
CDR3 DNA: TGTGCCAGCAGTGAAGAGGCCCTAGCGGGACCCTACAATGAGCAGTTCTTC

V gene: TRBV24-1
clone size: -
J gene: TRBJ2-5
D gene: -
CDR3 protein: CATSDPPVETQYF
CDR3 DNA: TGTGCCACCAGTGATCCCCCGGTAGAGACCCAGTACTTC

V gene: TRBV4-1
clone size: -
J gene: TRBJ2-4
D gene: TRBD1
CDR3 protein: CASSQDPRQGVWAKNIQYF
CDR3 DNA: TGCGCCAGCAGCCAAGATCCCCGACAGGGCGTTTGGGCCAAAAACATTCAGTACTTC

V gene: TRBV7-8
clone size: -
J gene: TRBJ1-1
D gene: TRBD1
CDR3 protein: CASSPLDRGAFF
CDR3 DNA: TGTGCCAGCAGCCCTTTGGACAGGGGGGCTTTCTTT

V gene: TRBV13
clone size: -
J gene: TRBJ2-6
D gene: -
CDR3 protein: CASSQIAVGANVLTF
CDR3 DNA: TGTGCCAGCAGCCAAATTGCGGTTGGGGCCAACGTCCTGACTTTC

V gene: TRBV2
clone size: -
J gene: TRBJ2-1
D gene: -
CDR3 protein: CASSPRVGEQFF
CDR3 DNA: TGTGCCAGCAGTCCTAGGGTAGGTGAGCAGTTCTTC

V gene: TRBV6-1
clone size: many
J gene: TRBJ1-1
D gene: TRBD1
CDR3 protein: CASRDRGMNTEAFF
CDR3 DNA: TGTGCCAGCAGGGACAGGGGGATGAACACTGAAGCTTTCTTT

V gene: TRBV5-1
clone size: -
J gene: TRBJ1-2
D gene: TRBD1
CDR3 protein: CASSPGTGGKNYGYTF
CDR3 DNA: TGCGCCAGCAGCCCCGGGACAGGGGGTAAGAACTATGGCTACACCTTC

V gene: TRBV12-3/TRBV12-4
clone size: many
J gene: TRBJ2-1
D gene: TRBD2
CDR3 protein: CASSLATSENYNEQFF
CDR3 DNA: TGTGCCAGCAGTTTGGCGACTAGCGAAAACTACAATGAGCAGTTCTTC

V gene: TRBV20-1
clone size: few
J gene: TRBJ1-5
D gene: -
CDR3 protein: CSARGGGSDSNQPQHF
CDR3 DNA: TGCAGTGCTAGGGGAGGGGGGTCTGATAGCAATCAGCCCCAGCATTTT

V gene: TRBV3-1
clone size: many
J gene: TRBJ2-1
D gene: -
CDR3 protein: CASSQVGYEQFF
CDR3 DNA: TGTGCCAGCAGCCAAGTAGGGTATGAGCAGTTCTTC

V gene: TRBV12-3/TRBV12-4
clone size: -
J gene: TRBJ2-3
D gene: -
CDR3 protein: CASRPASTDTQYF
CDR3 DNA: TGTGCCAGCAGACCGGCAAGCACAGATACGCAGTATTTT

V gene: TRBV28
clone size: few
J gene: TRBJ1-2
D gene: -
CDR3 protein: CASNFPLNDGYTF
CDR3 DNA: TGTGCCAGCAATTTCCCCCTAAATGATGGCTACACCTTC

V gene: TRBV18
clone size: -
J gene: TRBJ2-7
D gene: TRBD1
CDR3 protein: CASSPEDRGMFYEQYF
CDR3 DNA: TGTGCCAGCTCACCAGAGGACAGGGGTATGTTCTACGAGCAGTACTTC

V gene: TRBV5-1
clone size: many
J gene: TRBJ2-3
D gene: TRBD2
CDR3 protein: CASSLGTSPLITDTQYF
CDR3 DNA: TGCGCCAGCAGCTTGGGGACTAGCCCCCTTATCACAGATACGCAGTATTTT

V gene: TRBV10-3
clone size: -
J gene: TRBJ2-1
D gene: TRBD1
CDR3 protein: CAISAGGNEQFF
CDR3 DNA: TGTGCCATCAGTGCAGGGGGCAATGAGCAGTTCTTC

V gene: TRBV3-1
clone size: -
J gene: TRBJ1-1
D gene: -
CDR3 protein: CASSQGGEGTEAFF
CDR3 DNA: TGTGCCAGCAGCCAAGGTGGGGAGGGCACTGAAGCTTTCTTT

V gene: TRBV7-6
clone size: many
J gene: TRBJ2-1
D gene: TRBD2
CDR3 protein: CASSQGLAENEQFF
CDR3 DNA: TGTGCCAGCAGCCAGGGACTAGCTGAAAATGAGCAGTTCTTC

V gene: TRBV3-1
clone size: few
J gene: TRBJ2-7
D gene: -
CDR3 protein: CASSQRGHTYEQYF
CDR3 DNA: TGTGCCAGCAGCCAACGGGGACACACCTACGAGCAGTACTTC

V gene: TRBV6-1
clone size: once
J gene: TRBJ2-1
D gene: TRBD2
CDR3 protein: CASTAPWTSRNNEQFF
CDR3 DNA: TGTGCCAGCACTGCCCCATGGACTAGCAGGAACAATGAGCAGTTCTTC